The source of this T cell receptor (beta chain) is a study of shared clonotypes between healthy human individuals (dated by TCRdb to the early 2020s). Turning to the overall study: A couple of women and three men aged 18 to 49 years were included in the cohort. Per donor, three plates each were used for CD4 naive and CD4 memory, two for CD8 naive, and one for CD8 memory. Blood TCR repertoires of about 5 healthy adults were deeply sequenced to estimate repertoire size and the extent of clonotype sharing between individuals. Libraries were prepared and TCR repertoires were sequenced by different laboratories using diverse techniques, in order to increase sequencing depth and limit assay-specific biases. Each donor's leukapheresis produced roughly between roughly 0.85 and 9.5 billion PBMCs. Study-wide conclusions, independent of this receptor: Because the study included only a small number of donors, the genetic and exposure-history diversity represented was limited. Estimated clonotype richness was generally larger for naive than for memory subsets. Pairwise subsampling indicated that sequencing depth was expected to affect the degree of clonotype sharing among donors. Clonotypes shared by all four sorted-subset donors showed higher generation probabilities than non-shared clonotypes. Only blood was sampled, and tissue TCR repertoires likely differ from those in blood. About 4.5% of naive CD4, 3% to 3.5% of naive CD8, 2.3% of memory CD4, and more than 0.35% of memory CD8 clonotypes were shared across four donors. Rarefaction of sorted-subset datasets indicated incomplete sequencing despite the large sequencing depth.

With regard to this clone: No antigen is known for it. No much larger clone is present one base from it, and per-base qualities are unavailable.

V trim: 3 bases; J trim: 5 bases; unmatched bases: 6. Based on the germline V gene, the CDR1 and CDR2 sequences are MDHEN and SYDVKM. From the cysteine through the phenylalanine, the CDR3 covers 14 amino acids. CDR3 DNA only is kept here, 42 bases in frame from base 1. The donors were healthy, HIV-negative adults with no recently reported acute infections or vaccinations. Every donor was a Caucasian adult residing in Nashville, Tennessee, USA. CD4+ T cells were enriched through magnetic negative selection, after which naive cells were positively selected on CD45RA and the remaining negative fraction served as the memory subset. After blood collection by leukapheresis, PBMCs were isolated using Ficoll-Histopaque density gradient centrifugation and then cryopreserved in the vapor phase of liquid nitrogen. Analytical flow cytometry was used to check the purity and quantity of each magnetically sorted T cell population. Genomic DNA was isolated from each sorted fraction and quantified by UV absorbance on a Nanodrop 2000c.

Using the deep immunoSEQ assay, TCR CDR3 regions were amplified from genomic DNA by multiplex PCR. Extracted genomic DNA from each cell subset was distributed evenly across all wells of several immunoSEQ 96-well plates, and each plate was treated as a replicate. For sorted subsets, approximately 190 ng of genomic DNA, equivalent to tens of thousands of T cell genomes, went into each replicate PCR. Purified libraries were quantified with a Qubit 3.0 fluorometer, sized on a Bioanalyzer 2100, and re-quantified with the KAPA Library Quantification kit. Every immunoSEQ 96-well plate was sequenced on a dedicated single-read 150-cycle Illumina NextSeq 550 flow cell. As for the authors' bioinformatics: Because the immunoSEQ output included only junctional sequences and no quality scores, the filtering could not be the same as the filtering used for full-length reads. Sequences were annotated with PyIR, a Python wrapper for IgBLAST v1.9, using IMGT germline references to assign V/J genes and CDR3. Reads were filtered out if the reads had weak V/J assignments (E-value above 1e-6), no CDR3, stop codons, out-of-frame junctions, or ambiguous translated residues. V3J clonotypes were defined as sequences sharing the same inferred V gene, J gene, and CDR3 amino acid sequence. Percentage overlap between repertoires was calculated by dividing the number of shared unique clonotypes by the size of the smaller repertoire. Repertoire richness was assessed with RTK rarefaction, the Chao1 estimator, and Recon v2.1 estimates of unobserved clonotypes. Generation probabilities were computed with OLGA for all TCRbeta clonotypes obtained by the gDNA method from a few donors. Here the immuneACCESS table is served through TCRdb, limited to in-frame sequences with V and J called. Missing clones are a known gap in these copies; in checked studies unresolved V genes cover under half, and the rest lacks a known reason. V and J calls and clone size are given by that table; D and trimming were obtained from the DNA. The sample yields 2 million or so clones; 85% to 95% were counted once. The top ten clonotypes cover more than 0.1% of the sample.

This sequence uses TRBV28 and TRBJ2-5; 7 of the junction bases match TRBD1. The sample consisted of naive CD4+ T cells sorted from blood. The cell subset or site label, as the study defines it: CD45RA+ positively selected. This TCR came from a man aged 18 to 29 in good health. Here is the DNA: TGTGCCAGCAGTTTGTACAGGGGTGGGGAGACCCAGTACTTC. It codes for CASSLYRGGETQYF.